What follows are 31 T cell receptor beta chains derived from one specimen sequenced in a study of T cell repertoires in cytomegalovirus infection. MiXCR, run by TCRdb on the reads, gives a single entry per CDR3 protein. The sample lists 310,000 or so distinct CDR3 sequences, about a quarter occurring once. The sample consisted of PBMCs. The receptors shown here come from a human donor in good health (CMV status not recorded). Some clones in this sample may be carry-over from other donors' samples.

To note about this clonotype: One base away lies a much larger clone, so this may be a sequencing read error. The chain couples TRBV7-2 to TRBJ2-1, with 8 nucleotides matching TRBD1. The tail of the sequence fits TRBJ2-4 better, so the J call may be wrong. Germline V gives CDR1 SGHTA, CDR2 FQGNSA. The CDR3 runs 12 residues. CDR3: CASSGTGSGQYF. The DNA for the CDR3 is TGTGCCAGCAGCGGGACAGGATCGGGTCAGTACTTC.

The V and J genes are TRBV28 and TRBJ1-6, with D tentatively TRBD1 (5 bases). The V gene's germline CDR1 is MDHEN and CDR2 SYDVKM. This CDR3 has 15 amino acids. With 1 base removed from V and 12 bases from J, the gap between germline ends came to 16 bases. CDR3 sequence (DNA): TGTGCCAGCAGTTTATTGGGCAGGGTTTGGGGACCCCTCCACTTT. This encodes CASSLLGRVWGPLHF. The complete variable domain, with remaining parts taken from reference TRBV28 and TRBJ1-6, reads DVKVTQSSRYLVKRTGEKVFLECVQDMDHENMFWYRQDPGLGLRLIYFSYDVKMKEKGDIPEGYSVSREKKERFSLILESASTNQTSMYLCASSLLGRVWGPLHFGNGTRLTVT.

The V call is TRBV20-1, the J call TRBJ2-7; D uncertain. The CDR3 spans 12 residues. Per germline, CDR1 DFQATT and CDR2 SNEGSKA (reference sequence). The V gene lost 5 bases and the J gene lost 6 bases, with 14 bases spanning the gap. The DNA for the CDR3 is TGCAGTGCTTGGGCTCAGTCCCGCGAGCAGTACTTC. Translated: CSAWAQSREQYF.

V and J are TRBV5-6 and TRBJ2-5; D may be TRBD2 (6 bases). Germline V gives CDR1 SGHDT, CDR2 YYEEEE. This CDR3 is 14 amino acids long. The V end was cut by 4 bases, the J end by 4 bases, with 14 bases between. The CDR3 DNA reads TGTGCCAGCAGCCGGGGCGCCGGGGGAGAGACCCAGTACTTC. It codes for CASSRGAGGETQYF.

The table lists this clonotype with many counts. This chain joins TRBV19 and TRBJ2-1; 13 bases align to TRBD2. CDR1 and CDR2 from the germline V gene are LNHDA and SQIVND (reference sequence). The CDR3 extends over 16 amino acids. V dropped 6 bases and J dropped 0; count of bases not matched to a gene: 2. This CDR3 reads CASSRTSGGSYNEQFF. The DNA for the CDR3 is TGTGCCAGTAGCCGGACTAGCGGGGGCTCCTACAATGAGCAGTTCTTC.

This clonotype was detected ten times or more. CDR3 sequence (DNA): TGTGCCAGCAGCTTAGACGGAGGCAGGGCGCATCAGCCCCAGCATTTT. This gives the protein CASSLDGGRAHQPQHF. The gene calls are TRBV7-8 and TRBJ1-5, with TRBD1 as a possible D gene (5 bases). The CDR3 contains 16 residues. Trimming removed 1 base at V and 5 bases at J, with 15 bases between. Germline V gene lookup returns CDR1 SGHVS and CDR2 FQNEAQ. Using reference TRBV7-8 and TRBJ1-5 for the parts outside the CDR3, the full variable domain is GAGVSQSPRYKVAKRGQDVALRCDPISGHVSLFWYQQALGQGPEFLTYFQNEAQLDKSGLPSDRFFAERPEGSVSTLKIQRTQQEDSAVYLCASSLDGGRAHQPQHFGDGTRLSIL.

V gene TRBV28 combines with J gene TRBJ2-1; 11 nucleotides agree with TRBD2. This CDR3 comprises 13 residues. The J segment lost 12 bases and the V segment lost 6 bases, leaving 7 bases of the junction unmatched. The V gene's germline CDR1 is MDHEN and CDR2 SYDVKM. This chain's CDR3 is CASRGTSGKMQFF. The CDR3 bases are TGTGCCAGCAGAGGGACTAGCGGAAAGATGCAGTTCTTC. Variable domain in full (rest from reference TRBV28 and TRBJ2-1): DVKVTQSSRYLVKRTGEKVFLECVQDMDHENMFWYRQDPGLGLRLIYFSYDVKMKEKGDIPEGYSVSREKKERFSLILESASTNQTSMYLCASRGTSGKMQFFGPGTRLTVL.

This chain links TRBV14 with TRBJ2-3; D call uncertain. Trimming shortened V by 1 base and J by 0 bases, and 11 bases separated the two germline ends. Germline V gene sequence: CDR1 SGHDN, CDR2 FVKESK. The length of the CDR3 is 16 residues. As DNA, the CDR3 is TGTGCCAGCAGCCAAGGAGGCGGACGTAGCACAGATACGCAGTATTTT. As protein: CASSQGGGRSTDTQYF.

The genes are TRBV5-4 and TRBJ2-7, with 8 bases identical to TRBD1. V shed 0 bases, J shed 5 bases, and the junction held 4 bases outside the gene matches. The CDR3 runs 14 residues. CDR1 and CDR2 (germline): SGHNT, YYREEE (reference sequence). The CDR3 here is CASSLEDRVHEQYF. For the CDR3, the DNA is TGTGCCAGCAGCTTGGAGGACAGGGTCCACGAGCAGTACTTC.

This clonotype was recorded a few times. This rearrangement joins TRBV28 to TRBJ1-2; 7 bases fit TRBD1. The CDR3 contains 15 residues. V shed 4 bases and J 3 bases; nucleotides not matched to a gene: 8. CDR1 and CDR2 from the germline V gene are MDHEN and SYDVKM. Here the CDR3 reads CASSSTQGIYYGYTF. CDR3 DNA sequence: TGTGCCAGCAGTTCAACACAGGGGATATACTATGGCTACACCTTC.

The sample holds many counts of this clonotype. The chain carries TRBV7-8 and TRBJ2-7, with 7 positions matching TRBD1. With V trimmed by 2 bases and J by 1 base, 5 bases remained unmatched. The CDR3 length is 15 residues. In germline, CDR1 is SGHVS, CDR2 FQNEAQ. Written as DNA, the CDR3 is TGTGCCAGCAGCTTATCCCGGGACAGATCCTACGAGCAGTACGTC. It codes for CASSLSRDRSYEQYV.

A remark on this clonotype: The junction differs from germline at one of its ends, possibly a read error. V and J are TRBV27 and TRBJ2-1; 7 bases align to TRBD2. CDR1 MNHEY and CDR2 SMNVEV come from the germline V gene (reference sequence). The CDR3 has 15 residues. In DNA form, the CDR3 reads TGTGCCAGTAGTTTACCGGGGACTACCAACAATGAGCAGTTCTTC. Protein sequence: CASSLPGTTNNEQFF.

This clonotype came up a few times. CDR3 nucleotide sequence: TGTGCCAGCAGCCTAGGGGTGGGGGGGCCACTGTTCTTC. Its translation: CASSLGVGGPLFF. The chain carries TRBV7-2 and TRBJ2-1, with a tentative D call TRBD2 (7 bases). CDR1 and CDR2 from the germline V gene are SGHTA and FQGNSA. V was cut by 5 bases and J by 15 bases, with 20 bases left in between. This CDR3 region has 13 residues.

The V and J genes are TRBV19 and TRBJ1-6, with 11 bases fitting TRBD1. Germline V lookup: CDR1 LNHDA, CDR2 SQIVND (reference sequence). V lost 7 bases, J lost 5 bases, and 4 bases stayed unmatched. The CDR3 runs 15 residues. DNA of the CDR3: TGTGCCAGTAACGGGGACAGGGGGAATAATTCACCCCTCCACTTT. Its translation is CASNGDRGNNSPLHF.

This clonotype has more than one count but fewer than ten. J is TRBJ1-5 and V is TRBV20-1; D gene unclear. Trimming pared 0 bases from V and 3 bases from J, leaving 6 bases between. The CDR3 is made up of 13 amino acids. CDR1 DFQATT and CDR2 SNEGSKA come from the germline V gene (reference sequence). The CDR3 sequence: CSARDKYNQPQHF. The CDR3 nucleotides are TGCAGTGCTAGAGATAAGTACAATCAGCCCCAGCATTTT.

This clonotype was picked up a small number of times. The chain combines TRBV24-1 with TRBJ1-1; TRBD1 might be the D (5 bases). Germline CDR1 and CDR2: KGHDR and SFDVKD. The CDR3 contains 12 residues. V lost 3 bases to trimming and J lost 4 bases, with 5 bases between them. CDR3 DNA: TGTGCCACCAGTGATAGGGGCACTGAAGCTTTCTTT. This codes for CATSDRGTEAFF.

The chain uses TRBV5-1 and TRBJ2-7; D possibly corresponds to TRBD1 (6 bases). The CDR3 length is 12 residues. Between the trimmed V and J ends, which lost 4 bases and 12 bases, there was a span of 17 bases. The germline CDR1 and CDR2 sequences are SGHRS and YFSETQ. CDR3 loop: CASSATDRSWYF. In nucleotides, the CDR3 is TGCGCCAGCAGCGCCACTGACAGGAGCTGGTACTTC.

This clonotype was detected a few times. The V gene is TRBV19, the J gene TRBJ1-5, with D possibly TRBD1 on 5 matching bases. The CDR3 extends over 16 amino acids. Germline-derived CDR1 and CDR2 are LNHDA and SQIVND (reference sequence). The ends were cut back, 4 bases at V and 1 base at J, with 14 bases in the middle. Written as DNA, the CDR3 is TGTGCCAGTAGTAGACTACGACAGTCGAGCAATCAGCCCCAGCATTTT. This gives the protein CASSRLRQSSNQPQHF.

The V gene is TRBV29-1, the J gene TRBJ2-3; D may be TRBD2 (6 bases). Germline V gene data show CDR1 as SQVTM and CDR2 as ANQGSEA. The CDR3 is made up of 13 amino acids. V lost 4 bases, J lost 3 bases, and 11 bases lay in between. This CDR3 is CSVARDWTDTQYF. CDR3 DNA: TGCAGCGTTGCGAGGGACTGGACAGATACGCAGTATTTT.

This sequence joins TRBV7-9 and TRBJ1-1; D perhaps matches TRBD1 (6 bases). Looked up from germline, CDR1 is SEHNR and CDR2 is FQNEAQ (reference sequence). This CDR3 has 13 residues. Trimming cost V 5 bases and J 7 bases, with 14 bases left between them. The CDR3 nucleotides are TGTGCCAGCAGCCCAGCCGGGACAAGTGAAGCTTTCTTT. Its protein product is CASSPAGTSEAFF.

The chain uses TRBV27 and TRBJ1-3; tentative D call: TRBD1 (6 bases). V was trimmed by 6 bases and J by 0 bases, leaving 18 bases between them. Germline-derived CDR1 and CDR2 are MNHEY and SMNVEV (reference sequence). CDR3 size: 17 residues. In DNA form, the CDR3 reads TGTGCCAGCAGACCCCGGACAGACCCCACCTCTGGAAACACCATATATTTT. Amino acid sequence: CASRPRTDPTSGNTIYF.

This clonotype has ten or more counts. The chain employs TRBV7-6 and TRBJ2-2; 12 bases agree with TRBD1. The CDR3 consists of 16 residues. V trimming: 5 bases; J trimming: 6 bases; junction bases outside the gene matches: 7. CDR1 SGHVS and CDR2 FNYEAQ come from the germline V gene. CDR3 region: CASSLRDRGLSGELFF. The CDR3 DNA is TGTGCCAGCAGCCTCCGGGACAGGGGGCTGTCCGGGGAGCTGTTTTTT.

V gene TRBV10-3 combines with J gene TRBJ1-3, with D perhaps TRBD1 (5 bases). The germline gives CDR1 ENHRY, CDR2 SYGVKD. This CDR3 has 16 amino acids. V lost 0 bases to trimming and J lost 5 bases, with 14 bases between them. The CDR3 DNA follows: TGTGCCATCAGTGAGTCCCCGACGGGGGAAAGAAACACCATATATTTT. Translated, it gives CAISESPTGERNTIYF.

The chain carries TRBV7-3 and TRBJ2-6, with 7 bases identical to TRBD1. In germline, CDR1 is SGHTA, CDR2 FQGTGA. After removal of 1 base from V and 2 bases from J, the junction contained 2 bases not matched to a gene. The length of the CDR3 is 16 residues. CDR3 residues: CASSLRGTAGANVLTF. Written as DNA, the CDR3 is TGTGCCAGCAGCTTAAGGGGGACAGCTGGGGCCAACGTCCTGACTTTC.

The chain joins TRBV20-1 to TRBJ2-1, with 7 bases aligning to TRBD2. V shed 3 bases, J shed 0 bases, and the junction held 2 bases outside the gene matches. Germline V gene lookup returns CDR1 DFQATT and CDR2 SNEGSKA (reference sequence). The CDR3 length is 14 residues. CDR3 residues: CSARASGSYNEQFF. As DNA, the CDR3 is TGCAGTGCTAGGGCTAGCGGCTCCTACAATGAGCAGTTCTTC.

V is TRBV5-1 and J is TRBJ2-7; D is possibly TRBD1 (7 bases). The CDR3 contains 14 residues. Germline CDR1 and CDR2: SGHRS and YFSETQ. V lost 2 bases, J lost 6 bases, and 15 bases lay in between. CDR3 amino acids: CASSFAGQYREQYF. The CDR3 coding sequence is TGCGCCAGCAGCTTTGCGGGACAGTATCGCGAGCAGTACTTC. Using reference TRBV5-1 and TRBJ2-7 for the parts outside the CDR3, the full variable domain is KAGVTQTPRYLIKTRGQQVTLSCSPISGHRSVSWYQQTPGQGLQFLFEYFSETQRNKGNFPGRFSGRQFSNSRSEMNVSTLELGDSALYLCASSFAGQYREQYFGPGTRLTVT.

This clonotype has only a few counts. V gene TRBV12-3 or TRBV12-4 combines with J gene TRBJ1-5; the match to TRBD1 covers 8 bases. The CDR3 has 16 residues. With 5 bases clipped from V and 0 bases from J, the junction kept 6 bases outside the gene matches. The CDR3 nucleotides are TGTGCCAGCAGTAAGAACAGGGGGGGTAGCAATCAGCCCCAGCATTTT. Residues: CASSKNRGGSNQPQHF.

V usage is TRBV7-2 and J usage is TRBJ2-7; 7 bases are shared with TRBD2. The CDR3 loop spans 15 amino acids. After removal of 2 bases from V and 3 bases from J, the junction contained 7 bases not matched to a gene. CDR1 is SGHTA and CDR2 is FQGNSA in the germline V gene. CDR3 amino acids: CASSLPPSSGYEQYF. CDR3 DNA sequence: TGTGCCAGCAGCTTACCCCCGTCTAGCGGCTACGAGCAGTACTTC.

This clonotype has ten or more counts. The rearrangement uses TRBV7-2 and TRBJ1-1; 8 positions match TRBD1. V gave up 3 bases and J gave up 4 bases; unmatched junction bases: 7. The CDR3 spans 15 residues. Germline V CDR1 and CDR2: SGHTA, FQGNSA. For the CDR3, the DNA is TGTGCCAGCAGCTTCAGGACAGGGTCTGCCACTGAAGCTTTCTTT. Residues: CASSFRTGSATEAFF.

The table lists this clonotype with many counts. J is TRBJ2-3 and V is TRBV7-2; TRBD2 agrees at 9 bases. CDR1 is SGHTA, CDR2 FQGNSA, per germline. This CDR3 has 16 amino acids. V trimming: 5 bases; J trimming: 6 bases; junction bases outside the gene matches: 12. The CDR3 DNA reads TGTGCCAGCAGCCCACTAAGCGGGGGGCTCTCGGATACGCAGTATTTT. Its protein product is CASSPLSGGLSDTQYF.

As regards this clonotype: Since no conserved phenylalanine or tryptophan closes the CDR3, a read error is the likely cause. J is TRBJ2-7 and V is TRBV6-6; TRBD1 matches 7 bases. CDR1 is MNHNY and CDR2 is SVGAGI in the germline V gene (reference sequence). V trimming: 4 bases; J trimming: 3 bases; junction bases outside the gene matches: 3. The CDR3 extends over 13 amino acids. CDR3 loop: CASSWDRNYEQYL. The CDR3 DNA reads as TGTGCCAGCAGTTGGGACAGAAACTACGAGCAGTACTTA.